The 20 T cell receptor beta chains in this list originate from one sample, sequenced in a study of OX40 agonist ivuxolimab in advanced cancers. The library was generated by the immunoSEQ multiplex PCR assay. TCRdb mirrors the immuneACCESS table, restricted to in-frame sequences. Some clones are absent from its copies; in checked studies, under half trace to an unresolved V gene, and the reason for the others is unknown. For this sample there are some 48,000 clones; about nine tenths appear just once. The top ten hold around 6.7% of the sample. The sample was CD4+ or CD8+ T cells sorted from blood, taken in a trial of the OX40 agonist ivuxolimab. The receptors come from an adult with an advanced solid tumor such as melanoma, head and neck, liver or kidney cancer.

The chain recombines TRBV6-1 with TRBJ1-4; 10 positions match TRBD1. The CDR3 length is 16 residues. The V segment lost 2 bases and the J segment 8 bases; nucleotides outside the gene matches: 8. Per the germline V gene, CDR1 is MNHNS and CDR2 is SASEGT. Here the CDR3 reads CASSESPGQGWEKLFF. For the CDR3, the DNA is TGTGCCAGCAGTGAATCACCGGGACAGGGGTGGGAAAAACTGTTTTTT.

V is TRBV7-8 and J is TRBJ1-1, with D maybe TRBD1 (5 bases). The CDR3 is made up of 16 amino acids. The V gene lost 4 bases and the J gene lost 0 bases, with 15 bases spanning the gap. Germline CDR1 SGHVS, CDR2 FQNEAQ. This CDR3 is CASSSRTRLMNTEAFF. The DNA of the CDR3 is TGTGCCAGCAGCTCCAGGACACGGTTGATGAACACTGAAGCTTTCTTT.

This chain joins TRBV6-1 and TRBJ2-7; 7 bases are shared with TRBD1. V was pared by 6 bases and J by 3 bases, with 5 bases of the junction left unmatched. This CDR3 contains 13 residues. Germline V CDR1 and CDR2: MNHNS, SASEGT. DNA for the CDR3: TGTGCCAGCAGAGACAGGGACGGCTACGAGCAGTACGTC. This codes for CASRDRDGYEQYV.

This chain connects TRBV19 to TRBJ1-1; TRBD1 agrees at 7 bases. V gave up 5 bases and J gave up 0 bases; unmatched junction bases: 12. The CDR3 loop spans 17 amino acids. The germline gives CDR1 LNHDA, CDR2 SQIVND (reference sequence). CDR3 coding DNA: TGTGCCAGTAGTGCCCCAGACAGGGAGGAGATGAACACTGAAGCTTTCTTT. Translating it yields CASSAPDREEMNTEAFF.

Only one count was recorded for this clone. DNA of the CDR3: TGTGCCAGCAGCTTAAGGGAGATCCAAGAGACCCAGTACTTC. Translating it yields CASSLREIQETQYF. The chain employs TRBV13 and TRBJ2-5; a possible D gene is TRBD2 (5 bases). The V and J ends lost 2 bases and 1 base respectively, with 8 bases between them. Per the germline V gene, CDR1 is PRHDT and CDR2 is FYEKMQ (reference sequence). The CDR3 has 14 residues. Complete variable domain (other parts from reference TRBV13 and TRBJ2-5): AAGVIQSPRHLIKEKRETATLKCYPIPRHDTVYWYQQGPGQDPQFLISFYEKMQSDKGSIPDRFSAQQFSDYHSELNMSSLELGDSALYFCASSLREIQETQYFGPGTRLLVL.

CDR3 DNA: TGCGCCAGCAGCGACAGCGGGATCATGCTCTACAATGAGCAGTTCTTC. Translation gives CASSDSGIMLYNEQFF. This chain joins TRBV5-1 and TRBJ2-1, with 7 bases that match TRBD2. The junction had 10 bases not matched to a gene; V was cut back by 4 bases and J by 3 bases. The CDR3 has 16 amino acids. From germline, CDR1 is SGHRS and CDR2 YFSETQ.

The chain is built from TRBV7-6 and TRBJ1-1; 9 nucleotides line up with TRBD1. The CDR3 is 14 amino acids. The V segment lost 4 bases and the J segment 8 bases; nucleotides outside the gene matches: 8. CDR1 and CDR2 (germline): SGHVS, FNYEAQ. CDR3 region: CASSSSPQGAEAFF. The CDR3, as DNA: TGTGCCAGCAGCTCCAGTCCACAGGGGGCCGAAGCTTTCTTT.

V is TRBV28 and J is TRBJ1-2, with D possibly being TRBD1 (5 bases). This CDR3 is 14 amino acids long. V lost 5 bases to trimming and J lost 8 bases, with 18 bases between them. CDR1 is MDHEN and CDR2 is SYDVKM in the germline V gene. The CDR3 protein is CASSALSGGSGYTF. CDR3 in DNA: TGTGCCAGCAGTGCCCTCTCCGGGGGTAGCGGCTACACCTTC.

V and J are TRBV11-2 and TRBJ2-1; 7 bases are a match to TRBD2. Trimming cost V 1 base and J 4 bases; bases outside gene matches: 7. Germline lookup yields CDR1 SGHAT and CDR2 FQNNGV. This CDR3 contains 16 residues. The CDR3 spells CASSLGPGLIYNEQFF. CDR3 DNA: TGTGCCAGCAGCTTAGGGCCGGGACTAATATACAATGAGCAGTTCTTC.

The V call is TRBV27, the J call TRBJ2-2, with 8 bases matching TRBD1. J was trimmed by 5 bases and V by 5 bases; bases with no gene match: 10. Germline V CDR1 and CDR2: MNHEY, SMNVEV (reference sequence). CDR3 length equals 16 residues. CDR3 loop: CASSTPETGVTGELFF. In DNA, the CDR3 is TGTGCCAGCAGTACCCCCGAGACAGGGGTGACCGGGGAGCTGTTTTTT.

The chain has TRBV28 and TRBJ2-7, with TRBD1 matching over 7 bases. V lost 8 bases to trimming and J lost 4 bases; unmatched junction nucleotides: 5. CDR3 length equals 12 residues. Germline V gene lookup returns CDR1 MDHEN and CDR2 SYDVKM. The CDR3 DNA reads as TGTGCCAGCTCTGTGACAGGGTACGAGCAGTACTTC. Its protein is CASSVTGYEQYF.

The chain combines TRBV6-6 with TRBJ2-1; no firm D call. V lost 0 bases and J lost 5, with 5 bases in between. The CDR3 consists of 13 residues. Germline V gene sequence: CDR1 MNHNY, CDR2 SVGAGI (reference sequence). This chain's CDR3 is CASSYSGNNEQFF. The CDR3 DNA reads as TGTGCCAGCAGTTACTCGGGGAACAATGAGCAGTTCTTC.

The chain recombines TRBV7-9 with TRBJ2-4; 8 bases agree with TRBD1. CDR1 is SEHNR and CDR2 is FQNEAQ in the germline V gene (reference sequence). Trimming at V came to 5 bases and at J to 1 base, leaving 4 bases not matched to a gene. The CDR3 length is 15 residues. The DNA for the CDR3 is TGTGCCAGCAGCGTGACAGGGGCGGCCAAAAACATTCAGTACTTC. Translation gives CASSVTGAAKNIQYF.

The chain employs TRBV9 and TRBJ2-2; 9 bases are shared with TRBD1. Trimming at V came to 3 bases and at J to 0 bases, leaving 6 bases not matched to a gene. The CDR3 contains 17 residues. Germline values: CDR1 SGDLS, CDR2 YYNGEE. The CDR3 loop reads CASSGSRDRANTGELFF. As DNA, the CDR3 is TGTGCCAGCAGCGGAAGCCGGGACAGGGCGAACACCGGGGAGCTGTTTTTT.

This clone was observed a single time. J is TRBJ1-5 and V is TRBV11-2; TRBD1 might be the D (5 bases). This CDR3 region has 15 residues. Trimming left V 5 bases short and J 5 bases short, with 16 bases between. Germline V gene lookup returns CDR1 SGHAT and CDR2 FQNNGV. CDR3 in amino acids: CASSPWPRGDQPQHF. As DNA, the CDR3 is TGTGCCAGCAGCCCCTGGCCCCGGGGGGATCAGCCCCAGCATTTT.

V and J are TRBV29-1 and TRBJ1-1; 8 bases fit TRBD1. The CDR3 extends over 13 amino acids. Germline V gene sequence: CDR1 SQVTM, CDR2 ANQGSEA. After removal of 4 bases from V and 4 bases from J, the junction contained 5 bases not matched to a gene. The CDR3 DNA sequence: TGCAGCGTTGTGGGGGACAGGCTCACTGAAGCTTTCTTT. Translating gives CSVVGDRLTEAFF.

This chain connects TRBV27 to TRBJ1-2, with D possibly being TRBD1 (6 bases). Germline lookup yields CDR1 MNHEY and CDR2 SMNVEV (reference sequence). The CDR3 covers 15 residues. The V and J ends lost 5 bases and 4 bases respectively, with 17 bases between them. CDR3 loop: CASSLGRTAFYGYTF. In DNA form, the CDR3 reads TGTGCCAGCAGTCTTGGCAGGACAGCATTCTATGGCTACACCTTC.

Worth noting for this clone: At one boundary the junction diverges from the germline segment, which might be a read error. Other DNA variants within this sample encode the same CDR3. The chain couples TRBV19 to TRBJ1-1, with a weak D call TRBD1 (6 bases). This CDR3 contains 14 residues. Germline CDR1 and CDR2: LNHDA and SQIVND (reference sequence). The CDR3 loop reads CASSGGTLNTEAFF. In nucleotides, the CDR3 is TGTGCCAGTAGTGGAGGGACACTGAACACTGAAGCTTTCTTC.

The CDR3 region has the DNA TGTGCCAGCAGTTTCGGGGTCCGCCAAGAGACCCAGTACTTC. It encodes CASSFGVRQETQYF. This rearrangement joins TRBV6-5 to TRBJ2-5; a possible D gene is TRBD2 (5 bases). This CDR3 has 14 amino acids. V lost 4 bases to trimming and J lost 1 base, with 10 bases between them. The germline gives CDR1 MNHEY, CDR2 SVGAGI.

The chain couples TRBV14 to TRBJ1-2; D remains ambiguous. The CDR3 spans 17 residues. The germline gives CDR1 SGHDN, CDR2 FVKESK. Trimming took off 4 bases at V and 1 base at J, with 19 bases between the two ends. The CDR3 DNA reads as TGTGCCAGCAGCCCCTTGAAAGTGGCCCGTCTTAACTATGGCTACACCTTC. This sequence encodes CASSPLKVARLNYGYTF.